Listed below are T cell receptor beta chains from one sample, sequenced in a study of blood T cell repertoires in COVID-19. TCRdb keeps only in-frame clones here, not all; method: immunoSEQ multiplex PCR. Of a few hundred thousand clones in the sample, roughly 91% were seen once. The sequenced material came from peripheral blood. The receptors were gathered from a man between 25 and 39 years old with acute or convalescent COVID-19. The CDR3 runs from the conserved cysteine through the conserved F or W. D genes are given only for firm matches. For some rows the clone size is stated as once, few or many, or as a class when expanded; others skip it.

V gene	clone size	D gene	J gene	CDR3 DNA	CDR3 protein
TRBV5-1	NA	NA	TRBJ2-1	TGCGCCAGCAGCCCGAAGGGGGGGACACTCAATGAGCAGTTCTTC	CASSPKGGTLNEQFF
TRBV12-3/TRBV12-4	NA	NA	TRBJ2-3	TGTGCCAGCAGTGGGCCAGGATCAGATACGCAGTATTTT	CASSGPGSDTQYF
TRBV28	NA	TRBD1	TRBJ2-7	TGTGCCAGCAGTACTCCGGGACAGGGGGCCTGGTACGAGCAGTACTTC	CASSTPGQGAWYEQYF
TRBV19	NA	NA	TRBJ1-5	TGTGCCAGTAGTATAGATCTAGGGGTGGAACAGCCCCAGCATTTT	CASSIDLGVEQPQHF
TRBV5-6	NA	TRBD1	TRBJ1-6	TGTGCCAGCAGCCCGACAGGGGGGACGTCACCCCTCCACTTT	CASSPTGGTSPLHF
TRBV7-9	once	TRBD1	TRBJ1-4	TGTGCCAGCAGCAAAGGGGGCGGAGATGAAAAACTGTTTTTT	CASSKGGGDEKLFF
TRBV7-3	NA	TRBD2	TRBJ2-1	TGTGCCAGCAGCTTAACCGGGACTAGCGTGTTCAATGAGCAGTTCTTC	CASSLTGTSVFNEQFF
TRBV11-2	NA	NA	TRBJ2-3	TGTGCCAGCAGCGGCAGGGGTTGGCGAGGCACAGATACGCAGTATTTT	CASSGRGWRGTDTQYF
TRBV25-1	NA	NA	TRBJ2-1	TGTGCCAGCAGTCGACAAGTCTACAATGAGCAGTTCTTC	CASSRQVYNEQFF
TRBV2	few	TRBD1	TRBJ1-5	TGTGCCACCGGGACAGGGGGGAATCAGCCCCAGCATTTT	CATGTGGNQPQHF
TRBV4-1	once	TRBD1	TRBJ2-1	TGCGCCAGCCAGAGGGGACAGGGTCACGATGAGCAGTTCTTC	CASQRGQGHDEQFF